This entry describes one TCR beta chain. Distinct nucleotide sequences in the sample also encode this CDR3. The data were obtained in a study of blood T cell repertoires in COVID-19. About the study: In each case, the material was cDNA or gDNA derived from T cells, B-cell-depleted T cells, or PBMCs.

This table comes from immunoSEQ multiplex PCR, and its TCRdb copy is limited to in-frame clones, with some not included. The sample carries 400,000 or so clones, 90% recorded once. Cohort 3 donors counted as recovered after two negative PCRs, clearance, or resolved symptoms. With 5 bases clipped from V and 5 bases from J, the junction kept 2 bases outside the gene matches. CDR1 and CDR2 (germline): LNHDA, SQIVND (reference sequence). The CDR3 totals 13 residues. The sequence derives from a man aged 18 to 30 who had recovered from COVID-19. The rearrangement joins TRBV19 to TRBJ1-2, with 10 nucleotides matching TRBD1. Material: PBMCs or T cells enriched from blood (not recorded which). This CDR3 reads CASSRTGGYGYTF. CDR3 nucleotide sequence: TGTGCCAGTAGTCGGACAGGGGGTTATGGCTACACCTTC.